Detailed here is one T cell receptor beta chain. What it binds is not known. A multiplex PCR was run with 60 Vbeta primers and 13 Jbeta primers. TCRdb's table, derived via immunoSEQ multiplex PCR, lists solely in-frame clones and lacks some. The data show 100,000 to 150,000 clones, roughly 74% seen once. These data originate in a study of cytomegalovirus exposure and HLA in healthy donors. Study information: An early release of data contained tens of millions of unique TCRs, which came from HLA-typed donors.

Whole-study findings and limits: A reported reduction in N-insertions relative to the roughly 700-donor mean was seen in an Asian-associated ancestry cluster in a later analysis. In a later analysis, CMV-associated beta chains were mostly HLA-associated, it appeared.

The receptor was isolated from a man aged 40-49 years in good health and CMV-seronegative. Input material: PBMCs.

CDR3 DNA: TGTGCCAGCAGCGGCAGGTCGGGGGAGCCCTACAATGAGCAGTTCTTC. Translation: CASSGRSGEPYNEQFF. The chain employs TRBV7-9 and TRBJ2-1, with D possibly matching TRBD2 (6 bases). The V end was cut by 5 bases, the J end by 2 bases, with 16 bases between. Germline CDR1 is SEHNR and CDR2 is FQNEAQ (reference sequence). The CDR3 covers 16 residues.